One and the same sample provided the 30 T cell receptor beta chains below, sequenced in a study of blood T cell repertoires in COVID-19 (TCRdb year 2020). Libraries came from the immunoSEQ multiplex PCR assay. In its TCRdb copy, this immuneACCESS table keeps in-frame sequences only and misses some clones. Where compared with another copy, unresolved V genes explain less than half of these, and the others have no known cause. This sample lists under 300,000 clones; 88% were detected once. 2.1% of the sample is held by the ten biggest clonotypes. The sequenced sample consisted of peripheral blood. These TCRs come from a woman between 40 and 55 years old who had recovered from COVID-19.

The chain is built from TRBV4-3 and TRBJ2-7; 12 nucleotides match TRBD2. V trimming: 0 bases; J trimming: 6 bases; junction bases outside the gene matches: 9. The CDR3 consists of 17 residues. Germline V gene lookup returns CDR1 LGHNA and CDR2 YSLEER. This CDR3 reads CASSQDLTSGGFAEQYF. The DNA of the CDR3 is TGCGCCAGCAGCCAAGATTTAACTAGCGGGGGGTTTGCCGAGCAGTACTTC.

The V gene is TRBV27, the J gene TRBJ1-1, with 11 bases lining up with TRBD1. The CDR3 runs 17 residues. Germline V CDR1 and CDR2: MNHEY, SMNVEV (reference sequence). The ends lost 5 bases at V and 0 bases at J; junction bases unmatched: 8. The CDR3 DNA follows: TGTGCCAGCAGTGGGGGACAGGGGGGATTCATGAACACTGAAGCTTTCTTT. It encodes CASSGGQGGFMNTEAFF.

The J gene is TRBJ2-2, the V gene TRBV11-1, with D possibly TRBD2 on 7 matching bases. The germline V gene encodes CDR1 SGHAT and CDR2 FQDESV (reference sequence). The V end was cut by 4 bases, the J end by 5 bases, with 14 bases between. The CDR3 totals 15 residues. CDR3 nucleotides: TGTGCCAGCAGCTGGGGAGGGGGTCGAACCGGGGAGCTGTTTTTT. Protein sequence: CASSWGGGRTGELFF.

CDR3 protein: CASSLVLAGGEYF. DNA for the CDR3: TGTGCCAGCAGCTTGGTGCTAGCGGGTGGAGAGTATTTT. The gene calls are TRBV5-8 and TRBJ2-3; the match to TRBD2 covers 8 bases. CDR1 and CDR2 from the germline V gene are SGHTS and YDEGEE. CDR3 length: 13 amino acids. Trimming took 0 bases from V and 13 from J; bases not matched to a gene: 7.

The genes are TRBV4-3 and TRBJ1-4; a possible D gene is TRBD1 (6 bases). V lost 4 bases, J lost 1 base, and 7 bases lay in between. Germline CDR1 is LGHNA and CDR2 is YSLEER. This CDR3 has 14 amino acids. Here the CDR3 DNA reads TGCGCCAGCAGCCGGGACATAACTAATGAAAAACTGTTTTTT. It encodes CASSRDITNEKLFF.

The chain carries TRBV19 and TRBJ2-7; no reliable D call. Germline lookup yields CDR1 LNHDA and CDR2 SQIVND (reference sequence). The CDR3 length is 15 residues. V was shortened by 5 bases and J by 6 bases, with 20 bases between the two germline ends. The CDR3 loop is CASSPRVDEFGEQYF. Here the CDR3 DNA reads TGTGCCAGTAGTCCCCGGGTAGACGAGTTTGGCGAGCAGTACTTC.

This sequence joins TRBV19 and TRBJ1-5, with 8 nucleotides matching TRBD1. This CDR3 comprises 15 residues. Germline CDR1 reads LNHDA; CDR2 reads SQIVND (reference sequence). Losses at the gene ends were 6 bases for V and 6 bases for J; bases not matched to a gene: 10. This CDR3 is CASRYPGTGGQPQHF. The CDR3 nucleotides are TGTGCCAGTAGGTATCCCGGGACAGGAGGTCAGCCCCAGCATTTT.

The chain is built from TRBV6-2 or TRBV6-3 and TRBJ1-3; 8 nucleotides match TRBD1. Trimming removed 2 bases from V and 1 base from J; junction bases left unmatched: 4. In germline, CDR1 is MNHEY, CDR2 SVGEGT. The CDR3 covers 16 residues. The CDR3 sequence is CASSYNRGSSGNTIYF. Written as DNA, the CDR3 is TGTGCCAGCAGTTACAACAGGGGGTCTTCTGGAAACACCATATATTTT.

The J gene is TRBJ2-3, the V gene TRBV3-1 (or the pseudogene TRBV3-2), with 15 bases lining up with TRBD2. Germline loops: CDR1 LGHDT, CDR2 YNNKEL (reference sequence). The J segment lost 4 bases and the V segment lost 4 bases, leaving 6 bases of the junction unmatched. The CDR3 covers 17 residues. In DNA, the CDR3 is TGTGCCAGCAGCCCCGGACTAGCGGGGGGGTATTCAGATACGCAGTATTTT. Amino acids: CASSPGLAGGYSDTQYF.

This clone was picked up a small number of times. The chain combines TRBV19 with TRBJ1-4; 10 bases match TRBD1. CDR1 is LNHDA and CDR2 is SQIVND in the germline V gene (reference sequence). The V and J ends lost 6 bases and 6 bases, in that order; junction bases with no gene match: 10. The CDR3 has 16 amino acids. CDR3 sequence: CASSTGTGAADEKLFF. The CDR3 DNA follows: TGTGCCAGTAGCACCGGGACAGGGGCAGCGGATGAAAAACTGTTTTTT.

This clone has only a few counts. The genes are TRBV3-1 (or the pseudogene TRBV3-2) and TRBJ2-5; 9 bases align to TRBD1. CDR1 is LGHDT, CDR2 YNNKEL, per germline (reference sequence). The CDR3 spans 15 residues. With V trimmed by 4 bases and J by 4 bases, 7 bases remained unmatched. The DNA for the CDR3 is TGTGCCAGCAGCCCAACGACAGGGGGAACAGAGACCCAGTACTTC. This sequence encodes CASSPTTGGTETQYF.

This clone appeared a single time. CDR3 region: CASSLGGQSNSPLHF. The CDR3 DNA sequence: TGTGCCAGCAGCTTAGGGGGACAGTCGAATTCACCCCTCCACTTT. The V gene is TRBV7-9, the J gene TRBJ1-6; 7 nucleotides align to TRBD1. Germline loops: CDR1 SEHNR, CDR2 FQNEAQ (reference sequence). With 1 base clipped from V and 7 bases from J, the junction kept 4 bases outside the gene matches. The CDR3 is 15 amino acids. The full variable domain, in which reference TRBV7-9 and TRBJ1-6 provide the parts outside the CDR3, is DTGVSQNPRHKITKRGQNVTFRCDPISEHNRLYWYRQTLGQGPEFLTYFQNEAQLEKSRLLSDRFSAERPKGSFSTLEIQRTEQGDSAMYLCASSLGGQSNSPLHFGNGTRLTVT.

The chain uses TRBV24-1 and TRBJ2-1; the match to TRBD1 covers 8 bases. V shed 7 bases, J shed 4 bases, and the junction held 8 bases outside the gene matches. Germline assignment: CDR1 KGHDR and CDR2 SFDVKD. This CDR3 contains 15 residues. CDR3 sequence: CATSPQGEGYNEQFF. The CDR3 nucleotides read TGTGCCACCAGCCCACAGGGGGAAGGGTACAATGAGCAGTTCTTC.

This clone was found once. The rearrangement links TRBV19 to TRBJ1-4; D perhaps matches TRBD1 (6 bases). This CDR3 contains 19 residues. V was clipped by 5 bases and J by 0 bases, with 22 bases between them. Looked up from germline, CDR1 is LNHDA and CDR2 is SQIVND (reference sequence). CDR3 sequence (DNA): TGTGCCAGTAGTCTGAACTTCCCGCAGGGGCTGGCAACTAATGAAAAACTGTTTTTT. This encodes CASSLNFPQGLATNEKLFF.

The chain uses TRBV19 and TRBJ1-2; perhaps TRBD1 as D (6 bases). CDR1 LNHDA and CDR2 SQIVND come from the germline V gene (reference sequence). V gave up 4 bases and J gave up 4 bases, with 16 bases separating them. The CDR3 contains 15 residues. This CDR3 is CASSKGDKISYGYTF. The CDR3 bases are TGTGCCAGTAGTAAGGGGGACAAGATTAGCTATGGCTACACCTTC.

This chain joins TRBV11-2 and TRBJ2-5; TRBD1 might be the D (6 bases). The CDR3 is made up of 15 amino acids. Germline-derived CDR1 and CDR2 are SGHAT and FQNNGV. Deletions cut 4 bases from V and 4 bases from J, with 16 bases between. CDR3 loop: CASSSTTGHGETQYF. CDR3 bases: TGTGCCAGCAGCTCCACGACAGGCCACGGAGAGACCCAGTACTTC.

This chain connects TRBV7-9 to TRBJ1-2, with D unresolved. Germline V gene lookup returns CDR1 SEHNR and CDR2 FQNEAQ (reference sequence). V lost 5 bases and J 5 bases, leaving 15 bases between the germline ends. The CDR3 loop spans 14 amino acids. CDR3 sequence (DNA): TGTGCCAGCAGCAGGGCGGGCAGCTCGTATGGCTACACCTTC. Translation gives CASSRAGSSYGYTF.

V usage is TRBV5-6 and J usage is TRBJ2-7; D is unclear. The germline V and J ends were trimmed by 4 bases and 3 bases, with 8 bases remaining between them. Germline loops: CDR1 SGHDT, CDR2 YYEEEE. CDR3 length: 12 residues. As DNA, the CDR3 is TGTGCCAGCAGCACTACCGTCTACGAGCAGTACTTC. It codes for CASSTTVYEQYF.

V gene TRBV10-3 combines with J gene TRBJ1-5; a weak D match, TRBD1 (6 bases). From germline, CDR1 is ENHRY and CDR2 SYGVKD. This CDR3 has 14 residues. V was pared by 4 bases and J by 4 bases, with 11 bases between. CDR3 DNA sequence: TGTGCCATCAGTGGGGCAGGGGAAAATCAGCCCCAGCATTTT. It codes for CAISGAGENQPQHF.

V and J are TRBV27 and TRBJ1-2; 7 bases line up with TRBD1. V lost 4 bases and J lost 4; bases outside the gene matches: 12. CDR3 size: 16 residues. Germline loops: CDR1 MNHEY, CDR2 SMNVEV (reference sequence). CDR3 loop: CASSSVIGGGTYGYTF. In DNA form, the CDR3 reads TGTGCCAGCAGTTCGGTTATAGGGGGCGGTACCTATGGCTACACCTTC.

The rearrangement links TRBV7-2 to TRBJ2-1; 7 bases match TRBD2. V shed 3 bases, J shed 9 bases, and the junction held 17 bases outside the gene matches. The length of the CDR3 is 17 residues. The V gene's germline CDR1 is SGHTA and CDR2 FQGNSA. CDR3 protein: CASSFAPASGGWGEQFF. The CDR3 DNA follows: TGTGCCAGCAGCTTTGCTCCGGCTAGCGGTGGGTGGGGTGAGCAGTTCTTC.

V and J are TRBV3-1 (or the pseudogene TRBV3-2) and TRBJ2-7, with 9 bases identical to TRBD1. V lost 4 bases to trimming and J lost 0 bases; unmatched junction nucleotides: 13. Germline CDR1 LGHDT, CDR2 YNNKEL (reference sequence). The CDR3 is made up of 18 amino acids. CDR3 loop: CASSLHPPGQGFSYEQYF. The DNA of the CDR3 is TGTGCCAGCAGCCTCCATCCTCCGGGACAGGGTTTCTCCTACGAGCAGTACTTC.

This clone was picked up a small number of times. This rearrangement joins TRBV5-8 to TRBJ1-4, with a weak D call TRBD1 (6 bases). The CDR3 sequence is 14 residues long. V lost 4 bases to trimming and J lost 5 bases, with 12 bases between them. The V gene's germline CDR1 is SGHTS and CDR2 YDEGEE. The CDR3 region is CASSQGQLNEKLFF. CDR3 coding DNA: TGTGCCAGCAGCCAAGGACAGCTGAATGAAAAACTGTTTTTT.

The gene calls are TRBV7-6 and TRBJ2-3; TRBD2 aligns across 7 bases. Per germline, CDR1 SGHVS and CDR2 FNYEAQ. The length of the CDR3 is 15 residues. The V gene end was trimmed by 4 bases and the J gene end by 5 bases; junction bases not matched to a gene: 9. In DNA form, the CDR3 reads TGTGCCAGCAGCTCTTGGGGGGGAGGGAAAGATACGCAGTATTTT. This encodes CASSSWGGGKDTQYF. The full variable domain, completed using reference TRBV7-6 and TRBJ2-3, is GAGVSQSPRYKVTKRGQDVALRCDPISGHVSLYWYRQALGQGPEFLTYFNYEAQQDKSGLPNDRFSAERPEGSISTLTIQRTEQRDSAMYRCASSSWGGGKDTQYFGPGTRLTVL.

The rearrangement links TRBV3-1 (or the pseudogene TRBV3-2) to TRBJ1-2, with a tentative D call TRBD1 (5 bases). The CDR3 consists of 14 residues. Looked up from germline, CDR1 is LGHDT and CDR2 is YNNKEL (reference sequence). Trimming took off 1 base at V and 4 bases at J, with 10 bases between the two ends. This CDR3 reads CASSQAGGFYGYTF. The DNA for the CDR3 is TGTGCCAGCAGCCAAGCGGGGGGATTCTATGGCTACACCTTC.

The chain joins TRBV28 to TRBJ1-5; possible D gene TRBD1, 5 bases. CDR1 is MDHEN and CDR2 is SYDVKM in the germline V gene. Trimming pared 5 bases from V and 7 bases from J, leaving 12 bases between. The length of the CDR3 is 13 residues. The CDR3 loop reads CASSRGIEQPQHF. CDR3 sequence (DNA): TGTGCCAGCAGTCGGGGGATTGAACAGCCCCAGCATTTT.

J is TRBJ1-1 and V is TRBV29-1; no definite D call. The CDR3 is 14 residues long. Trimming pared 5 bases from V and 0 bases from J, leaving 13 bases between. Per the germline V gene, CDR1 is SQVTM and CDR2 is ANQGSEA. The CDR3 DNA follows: TGCAGCGTTTGGTCAGGCCGGATGAACACTGAAGCTTTCTTT. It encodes CSVWSGRMNTEAFF.

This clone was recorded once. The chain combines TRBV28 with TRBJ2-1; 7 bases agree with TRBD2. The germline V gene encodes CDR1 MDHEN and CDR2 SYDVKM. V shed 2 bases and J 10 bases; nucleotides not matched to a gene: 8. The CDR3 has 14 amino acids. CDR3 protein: CASSLAGEEEEQFF. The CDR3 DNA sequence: TGTGCCAGCAGTTTAGCGGGAGAGGAAGAGGAGCAGTTCTTC. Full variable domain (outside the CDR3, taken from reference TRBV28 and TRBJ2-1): DVKVTQSSRYLVKRTGEKVFLECVQDMDHENMFWYRQDPGLGLRLIYFSYDVKMKEKGDIPEGYSVSREKKERFSLILESASTNQTSMYLCASSLAGEEEEQFFGPGTRLTVL.

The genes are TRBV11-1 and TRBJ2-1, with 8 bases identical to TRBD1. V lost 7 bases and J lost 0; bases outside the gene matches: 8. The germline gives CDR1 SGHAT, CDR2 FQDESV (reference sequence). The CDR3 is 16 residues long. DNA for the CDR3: TGTGCCAGCACCCTCGGACAGGGAGGCTCCTACAATGAGCAGTTCTTC. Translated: CASTLGQGGSYNEQFF.

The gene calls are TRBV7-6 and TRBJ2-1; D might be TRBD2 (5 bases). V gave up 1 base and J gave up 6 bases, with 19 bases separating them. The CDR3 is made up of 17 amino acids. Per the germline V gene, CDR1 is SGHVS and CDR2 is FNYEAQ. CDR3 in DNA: TGTGCCAGCAGCTTAGAAGGGAAAATAAGAGGGAGCAATGAGCAGTTCTTC. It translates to CASSLEGKIRGSNEQFF.